Below, one TCR beta chain is given with its context. Trimming stripped 4 bases from V and 8 bases from J, with 12 bases between. CDR1 and CDR2 from the germline V gene are SGHTA and FQGTGA. The CDR3 sequence is 13 residues long. Some clones are missing from TCRdb's copy, which holds only in-frame ones; the method was immunoSEQ multiplex PCR. The sample lists about 120,000 clones, about 91% seen once, with 3.4% in the top ten. The data derive from a study of control samples from healthy donors and cancer patients. V usage is TRBV7-3 and J usage is TRBJ2-1; the D is unclear. The sequence was obtained from a man aged 35 to 55 in good health. Sequenced: blood. CDR3 residues: CASSSSALDEQFF. The CDR3 DNA reads TGTGCCAGCAGCTCGTCGGCCCTGGATGAGCAGTTCTTC.